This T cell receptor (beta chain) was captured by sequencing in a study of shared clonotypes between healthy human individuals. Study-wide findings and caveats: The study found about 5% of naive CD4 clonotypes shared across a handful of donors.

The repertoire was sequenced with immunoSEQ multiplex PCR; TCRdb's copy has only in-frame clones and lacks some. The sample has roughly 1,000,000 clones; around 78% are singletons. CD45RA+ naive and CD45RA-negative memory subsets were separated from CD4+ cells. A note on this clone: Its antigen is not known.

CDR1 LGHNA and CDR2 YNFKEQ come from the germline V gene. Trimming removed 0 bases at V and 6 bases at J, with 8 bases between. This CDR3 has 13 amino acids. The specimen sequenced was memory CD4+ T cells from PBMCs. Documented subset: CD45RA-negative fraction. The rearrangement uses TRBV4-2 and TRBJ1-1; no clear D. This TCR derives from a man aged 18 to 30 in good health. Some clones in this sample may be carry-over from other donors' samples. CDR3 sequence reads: CASSQDRWSEAFF. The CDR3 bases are TGTGCCAGCAGCCAAGATCGGTGGTCTGAAGCTTTCTTT.